This T cell receptor beta chain was identified during a study of a mutant IDH1 vaccine in newly diagnosed glioma. The wider study: During weeks 1, 3, 5, 7, 11, 15, 19 and 23, patients received eight vaccinations.

General study findings and limits: Apparently, pseudoprogression bore no relation to changes among the top peripheral T cell clonotypes.

Germline CDR1 and CDR2: MDHEN and SYDVKM. Trimming removed 7 bases from V and 9 bases from J; junction bases left unmatched: 6. This CDR3 is 12 amino acids long. TCRdb keeps only in-frame clones here, not all; method: immunoSEQ multiplex PCR. In the table there are under 70,000 clones, around 81% of which are singletons. This clone appeared a single time. Antigen unknown. Sample time point: week 5, during vaccination. Each vaccine dose was 300 ug of mutant IDH1 20-mer peptide, with topical imiquimod. The receptor was derived from a man younger than 45 with glioma. Sample: PBMCs, taken from a glioma patient whose treatment included an IDH1 peptide vaccine. The chain recombines TRBV28 with TRBJ1-2, with TRBD1 identical over 9 bases. CDR3 region: CASTGTGLRYTF. The CDR3, as DNA: TGTGCCAGCACCGGGACAGGGTTGCGCTACACCTTC.